The 6 T cell receptor beta chains listed next were all sequenced from one sample in a study of T cell responses to AZD1222 COVID-19 vaccine. Sequencing was performed with immunoSEQ multiplex PCR; in TCRdb, only in-frame clones are kept and a portion is missing. The data show about 120,000 clones, roughly 90% seen once. Sequenced here: peripheral blood, sampled on day 0 of AZD1222 vaccination. Receptors were obtained from an adult in good health.

The genes are TRBV12-3 or TRBV12-4 and TRBJ2-5, with a possible D match to TRBD2 (6 bases). There are 13 residues in the CDR3. The germline V and J ends were trimmed by 6 bases and 6 bases, with 14 bases remaining between them. The CDR3 is CASRPGGGKTQYF. For the CDR3, the DNA is TGTGCCAGCAGGCCAGGAGGCGGGAAGACCCAGTACTTC.

This clone was detected only once. The chain links TRBV6-5 to TRBJ2-3; D is perhaps TRBD2 (5 bases). The CDR3 covers 14 residues. Germline CDR1 MNHEY, CDR2 SVGAGI. V shed 6 bases and J shed 6 bases, with 16 bases lying between them. The CDR3 reads CASSGNTMADTQYF. CDR3 nucleotide sequence: TGTGCCAGCAGCGGGAATACAATGGCGGATACGCAGTATTTT.

Only one count was recorded for this clone. V is TRBV5-8 and J is TRBJ2-3; D is unresolved. V shed 3 bases and J shed 4 bases, with 9 bases lying between them. The CDR3 length is 13 residues. Germline CDR1 and CDR2: SGHTS and YDEGEE. CDR3 residues: CASSWGGADTQYF. CDR3 nucleotides: TGTGCCAGCAGCTGGGGTGGAGCAGATACGCAGTATTTT.

There are a few counts of this clone. This chain joins TRBV6-2 or TRBV6-3 and TRBJ1-1, with 8 positions matching TRBD1. This CDR3 spans 16 amino acids. With 0 bases clipped from V and 2 bases from J, the junction kept 5 bases outside the gene matches. Looked up from germline, CDR1 is MNHEY and CDR2 is SVGEGT. CDR3 nucleotides: TGTGCCAGCAGTTACTCGACAGGGGCTCCTAACACTGAAGCTTTCTTT. Translation: CASSYSTGAPNTEAFF.

The chain is built from TRBV28 and TRBJ2-3; the D is unclear. This CDR3 has 14 amino acids. V was cut by 4 bases and J by 1 base, with 9 bases left in between. Germline CDR1 reads MDHEN; CDR2 reads SYDVKM. CDR3 residues: CASSSAHRTDTQYF. The CDR3 bases are TGTGCCAGCAGTTCGGCACACCGCACAGATACGCAGTATTTT.

This rearrangement joins TRBV4-1 to TRBJ1-1; no clear D. The CDR3 has 14 residues. The V end lost 5 bases, the J end lost 1 base, and 11 bases lay between the germline ends. Per germline, CDR1 MGHRA and CDR2 YSYEKL. CDR3: CASSGPLKNTEAFF. CDR3 sequence (DNA): TGCGCCAGCAGCGGACCCCTGAAGAACACTGAAGCTTTCTTT.